This passage covers 2 T cell receptor beta chains from one sample sequenced in a study of liver allograft versus peripheral blood T cells. On the study more broadly: Repertoires of T cell receptors in transplanted livers were compared with recipients' peripheral blood repertoires.

In TCRdb, the reads were re-called with MiXCR into one record per CDR3 protein. The sample has about 6,000 distinct CDR3 sequences, about 16% seen once. These receptor sequences come from a human patient who had a liver transplant. Some T cells may be graft donor cells.

This clonotype was seen a handful of times. In nucleotides, the CDR3 is TGTGCCAGCAGTTTTCAGGGAGAGACCCAGTACTTC. Protein product: CASSFQGETQYF. The J gene is TRBJ2-5, the V gene TRBV28; TRBD1 might be the D (5 bases). Germline V CDR1 and CDR2: MDHEN, SYDVKM. V was cut by 3 bases and J by 4 bases, with 6 bases left in between. This CDR3 spans 12 amino acids.

There are a few counts of this clonotype. This chain uses TRBV15 with TRBJ2-7; 8 bases agree with TRBD1. The V gene's germline CDR1 is LNHNV and CDR2 YYDKDF (reference sequence). This CDR3 has 11 amino acids. The trim removed 9 bases at V and 3 bases at J, leaving 1 base unmatched. The CDR3 DNA is TGTGCCACAGGACAGGGCTACGAGCAGTACTTC. It codes for CATGQGYEQYF.